The present T cell receptor (beta chain) was sequenced within a study of glioma-infiltrating T cells. Findings of the study overall: Above-expected tissue-blood divergence occurred in all gliomas, most in low-grade ones. Only very few CDR3 sequences appeared in both tissue and blood.

CDR1 SGHAT and CDR2 FQNNGV come from the germline V gene. The J segment lost 1 base and the V segment lost 5 bases, leaving 4 bases of the junction unmatched. The CDR3 sequence is 14 residues long. The sample holds one count of this clonotype. Its cognate antigen is unknown. A much bigger clone sits one base away, suggesting this may be a read error. Amplification of TCR alpha and beta CDR3 regions from RNA used iRepertoire nested multiplex PCR. Tissue mRNA or PBMC total RNA, roughly 85-450 ng, went into one-step reverse transcription and amplification. TCRdb re-analysed the multiplex PCR reads in MiXCR, keeping a single row per CDR3 protein. The data contain approximately 190,000 distinct CDR3 sequences, about 32% of them singletons.

The receptor's source is a human donor with low-grade glioma or glioblastoma, undergoing nonglioma brain surgery, or in good health (not recorded which). The V call is TRBV11-2, the J call TRBJ1-2, with TRBD1 identical over 7 bases. Input material: glioma tissue, nonneoplastic brain tissue, or PBMCs (not recorded which). CDR3 in amino acids: CASSRTGYNYGYTF. The CDR3 bases are TGTGCCAGCAGCCGGACAGGCTATAACTATGGCTACACCTTC.